This record looks at one T cell receptor beta chain sequence and its context. Processed graft tissue released its intraepithelial and lamina propria lymphocytes. This record belongs to a study of graft-versus-host responses after intestinal transplantation. This CDR3 contains 15 residues. CDR1 SGHRS and CDR2 YFSETQ come from the germline V gene. V lost 2 bases and J 1 base, leaving 12 bases between the germline ends. The assay was immunoSEQ multiplex PCR, and TCRdb's table has in-frame clones only and misses some. The profile shows 7,500 to 9,500 clones, 70% to 85% of them singletons. The sequence was obtained from a human patient who received an intestinal transplant, so some T cells may come from the graft donor. This chain joins TRBV5-1 and TRBJ1-1; TRBD1 might be the D (6 bases). Sequencing used ileum tissue, obtained roughly 19 weeks after transplant. CDR3 loop: CASSLTGSGNTEAFF. The CDR3 nucleotides are TGCGCCAGCAGCTTAACAGGGTCGGGGAACACTGAAGCTTTCTTT. The whole variable domain, filled in from reference TRBV5-1 and TRBJ1-1, reads KAGVTQTPRYLIKTRGQQVTLSCSPISGHRSVSWYQQTPGQGLQFLFEYFSETQRNKGNFPGRFSGRQFSNSRSEMNVSTLELGDSALYLCASSLTGSGNTEAFFGQGTRLTVV.